These T cell receptor beta chains were read from a single sample in a study of blood T cells in healthy people across ages. Each CDR3 protein is one row after TCRdb ran MiXCR on the 5' RACE reads. Here the sample spans 1.5 million to 2 million distinct CDR3 sequences, about two fifths being singletons. The material sequenced was blood. These receptors originate from a human donor in good health. CDR3s include the opening cysteine and the closing phenylalanine or tryptophan. The D gene is left open where the match is weak. Not all rows give a size; the values are once, few, many and, for expanded clones, a class.

d_call j_call clone_size v_call cdr3_aa cdr3_nt
NA TRBJ2-1 once TRBV14 CASSQQAGYNEQFF TGTGCCAGCAGCCAACAGGCGGGGTACAATGAGCAGTTCTTC
NA TRBJ1-2 NA TRBV5-1 CASRYEDGVGISHYTF TGCGCCAGCAGATACGAGGACGGAGTAGGAATATCACACTACACCTTC
NA TRBJ1-6 NA TRBV6-6 CASSRDWSSYNSPLHF TGTGCCAGCAGCAGGGACTGGAGCTCCTATAATTCACCCCTCCACTTT
TRBD2 TRBJ2-3 few TRBV4-2 CASSQEVSSGGTQYF TGTGCCAGCAGCCAAGAGGTATCCAGCGGGGGTACGCAGTATTTT
NA TRBJ2-1 few TRBV5-1 CASSLGGLLVNEQFF TGCGCCAGCAGCTTGGGCGGACTACTAGTCAATGAGCAGTTCTTC
TRBD2 TRBJ2-7 NA TRBV12-3/TRBV12-4 CASRSSGSNEQYF TGTGCCAGCAGAAGTAGCGGGAGCAACGAGCAGTACTTC
NA TRBJ1-2 NA TRBV28 CASTLGQGGYGYTF TGTGCCAGCACCCTAGGGCAGGGAGGCTATGGCTACACCTTC
TRBD2 TRBJ2-1 few TRBV20-1 CSALSRTSGIYNEQFF TGCAGTGCTCTCTCCAGGACTAGCGGAATTTACAATGAGCAGTTCTTC
TRBD1 TRBJ2-3 NA TRBV4-2 CASTFIRDRGTLDTQYF TGTGCCAGCACCTTCATCCGGGACAGGGGGACCTTAGATACGCAGTATTTT
NA TRBJ2-7 NA TRBV5-1 CASTDQGTTHNEQYF TGCGCCAGCACCGACCAGGGGACTACTCACAATGAGCAGTACTTC
NA TRBJ1-6 NA TRBV7-9 CASMSLRSSYNSPLHF TGTGCCAGCATGAGCTTGAGAAGCTCCTATAATTCACCCCTCCACTTT
TRBD2 TRBJ2-3 few TRBV25-1 CASSEYFPSGPDTQYF TGTGCCAGCAGTGAATATTTCCCTAGCGGCCCAGATACGCAGTATTTT
NA TRBJ2-5 NA TRBV12-5 CASGLGTVQETQYF TGTGCTAGTGGTTTGGGGACAGTTCAAGAGACCCAGTACTTC
NA TRBJ2-7 NA TRBV28 CASSSRFRDTNTYEQYF TGTGCCAGCAGTTCTCGATTCCGGGACACTAATACCTACGAGCAGTACTTC
NA TRBJ2-1 NA TRBV6-5 CASSIQGDEQFF TGTGCCAGCAGCATACAGGGAGATGAGCAGTTCTTC
NA TRBJ1-2 NA TRBV20-1 CSARDLTGRNYGYTF TGCAGTGCTAGAGATTTAACAGGGAGAAACTATGGCTACACCTTC
NA TRBJ2-7 NA TRBV28 CASSFQGFTYEQYF TGTGCCAGCAGTTTCCAGGGTTTCACCTACGAGCAGTACTTC
TRBD1 TRBJ1-2 NA TRBV27 CASRTGKAPNYGYTF TGTGCCAGCCGGACAGGGAAGGCGCCTAACTATGGCTACACCTTC
NA TRBJ2-1 NA TRBV4-3 CASSLDLSYEQFF TGCGCCAGCAGCCTTGACCTCTCCTACGAGCAGTTCTTC
NA TRBJ2-1 few TRBV4-2 CAGSQDWRVNEQFF TGTGCCGGCAGCCAAGATTGGAGGGTGAATGAGCAGTTCTTC
TRBD1 TRBJ2-7 few TRBV7-9 CASSFSRTGGDHQYF TGTGCCAGCAGCTTTAGTAGGACAGGGGGCGATCACCAGTACTTC
NA TRBJ2-1 NA TRBV20-1 CSAPGEVSVRDNEQFF TGCAGTGCCCCAGGGGAAGTTTCAGTAAGGGACAATGAGCAGTTCTTC
TRBD2 TRBJ2-1 NA TRBV7-2 CASSFPDRGGSNEQFF TGTGCCAGCAGCTTTCCAGACCGCGGGGGTTCCAATGAGCAGTTCTTC
TRBD2 TRBJ2-1 few TRBV10-3 CAIRERGGQDEQFF TGTGCCATCAGGGAGCGGGGGGGCCAGGATGAGCAGTTCTTC
NA TRBJ1-2 NA TRBV20-1 CSARPGGHGYTF TGCAGTGCTAGGCCCGGGGGACATGGCTACACCTTC
NA TRBJ1-5 NA TRBV28 CASSSDKSGIQPQHF TGTGCCAGCAGTTCCGATAAGTCGGGAATACAGCCCCAGCATTTT
TRBD1 TRBJ2-7 few TRBV7-9 CASRGTDRSEQYF TGTGCCAGCAGGGGGACAGATCGCTCCGAGCAGTACTTC
TRBD1 TRBJ2-3 NA TRBV20-1 CSVIAGQGTDTQYF TGCAGTGTTATCGCCGGACAGGGGACAGATACGCAGTATTTT
NA TRBJ2-7 NA TRBV11-2 CASSPIQVGEQYF TGTGCCAGCAGCCCCATACAGGTGGGGGAGCAGTACTTC
NA TRBJ1-2 NA TRBV12-3/TRBV12-4 CASSFSGSYNYGYTF TGTGCCAGCAGTTTCTCAGGGTCCTACAACTATGGCTACACCTTC
TRBD1 TRBJ2-7 NA TRBV20-1 CSATRDRVSYEQYF TGCAGTGCTACCCGGGACAGGGTATCCTACGAGCAGTACTTC
NA TRBJ1-2 few TRBV20-1 CSASATVNYGYTF TGCAGTGCCTCCGCGACAGTGAACTATGGCTACACCTTC
TRBD1 TRBJ2-1 once TRBV7-2 CASSPRTGLSYNEQFF TGTGCCAGCAGCCCTAGGACAGGGCTGAGCTACAATGAGCAGTTCTTC
NA TRBJ2-7 NA TRBV7-2 CASSGGAVPYEQYF TGTGCCAGCTCCGGAGGGGCAGTACCCTACGAGCAGTACTTC
NA TRBJ1-4 few TRBV6-5 CASRSGATNEKLFF TGTGCCAGCAGGTCAGGGGCTACTAATGAAAAACTGTTTTTT
TRBD1 TRBJ1-1 NA TRBV29-1 CSVEVGQGAEAFF TGCAGCGTTGAAGTGGGACAGGGGGCAGAAGCTTTCTTT
NA TRBJ2-6 NA TRBV5-6 CASGPVLIDGANVLTF TGTGCCAGCGGCCCGGTCTTAATTGATGGGGCCAACGTCCTGACTTTC
TRBD1 TRBJ1-2 NA TRBV5-6 CASSLGQTSGYTF TGTGCCAGCAGCCTGGGACAGACCTCGGGCTACACCTTC
TRBD1 TRBJ1-1 NA TRBV4-3 CASSRQGNGNAFF TGCGCCAGCAGCCGACAGGGAAACGGCAATGCTTTCTTT
TRBD2 TRBJ2-7 NA TRBV7-6 CASSLGLADAYEQYF TGTGCCAGCAGCTTAGGGCTAGCGGACGCCTACGAGCAGTACTTC
NA TRBJ2-3 NA TRBV20-1 CSAIIRGDTDTQYF TGCAGTGCAATTATCCGGGGAGACACAGATACGCAGTATTTT
NA TRBJ1-2 few TRBV29-1 CSVHIYPGGYTF TGCAGCGTTCACATTTATCCGGGGGGCTACACCTTC
NA TRBJ2-1 NA TRBV24-1 CATSEVGGGDEQFF TGTGCCACCAGTGAGGTGGGGGGTGGGGATGAGCAGTTCTTC
NA TRBJ1-6 few TRBV20-1 CSAPTAEGLNSPLHF TGCAGTGCTCCGACCGCGGAAGGCCTTAATTCACCCCTCCACTTT
NA TRBJ1-2 few TRBV29-1 CSVEAGAMGYGYTF TGCAGCGTTGAAGCGGGGGCCATGGGCTATGGCTACACCTTC
NA TRBJ2-1 many TRBV7-2 CASSLMVGAEGEQFF TGTGCCAGCAGCTTAATGGTGGGGGCGGAAGGTGAGCAGTTCTTC